A selection of T cell receptor beta chains follows, all from one sample in a study of cytomegalovirus exposure and HLA in healthy donors. TCRdb's copy holds only in-frame clones and misses some; the assay was immunoSEQ multiplex PCR. The sample has 150,000 to 200,000 clones; about 80% are singletons. Sequencing input: PBMCs. These receptors all come from a man between 18 and 29 years old in good health and CMV-seropositive. Each CDR3 is given with its conserved first and last residue. The D gene is left open where the match is weak. The size entry is marked missing in some rows and otherwise reads once, few, many or a size class.

TRBV5-6	TRBJ1-2	.	TRBD1	TGTGCCAGCACACCTACAGGGGCCGTCTATGGCTACACCTTC	CASTPTGAVYGYTF
TRBV10-1	TRBJ2-1	.	.	TGCGCCAGCAGTCCTTACAGGGACCGCACCTACAATGAGCAGTTCTTC	CASSPYRDRTYNEQFF
TRBV6-6	TRBJ2-1	.	TRBD2	TGTGCCAGCTCTGAAGCGGGAGGGTTATACAATGAGCAGTTCTTC	CASSEAGGLYNEQFF
TRBV7-2	TRBJ1-1	.	TRBD1	TGTGCCAGCAGCCAGAGCACCACAGGGGGAACTGAAGCTTTCTTT	CASSQSTTGGTEAFF
TRBV19	TRBJ2-7	.	TRBD1	TGTGCCAGTAGGCCAACGACAGGGGTACCCTACGAGCAGTACTTC	CASRPTTGVPYEQYF
TRBV2	TRBJ1-2	.	.	TGTGCCAGCAGAGACAACAGGGATCAAGATGGCTACACCTTC	CASRDNRDQDGYTF
TRBV30	TRBJ2-1	.	.	TGTGCCTGGAGGTGGGGGGACTACAATGAGCAGTTCTTC	CAWRWGDYNEQFF
TRBV7-8	TRBJ2-5	.	.	TGTGCCAGCAGCTTAGTGGCAGGGTATTTGGAGACCCAGTACTTC	CASSLVAGYLETQYF
TRBV2	TRBJ1-1	.	.	TGTGCCAGCAGTCGGGCCCAGGGAGCTTTCTTT	CASSRAQGAFF
TRBV7-2	TRBJ1-2	.	.	TGTGCCAGCAGCTTAGAGGCAGGGGATGGCTACACCTTC	CASSLEAGDGYTF
TRBV4-3	TRBJ1-1	.	.	TGCGCCAGCAGCCCCCAGGGTCGGACTGAAGCTTTCTTT	CASSPQGRTEAFF
TRBV6-8	TRBJ2-1	few	.	TGTGCCAGCACCCCACGGGATACGGCCTACAATGAGCAGTTCTTC	CASTPRDTAYNEQFF
TRBV2	TRBJ2-7	.	.	TGTGCCAGCAGTTCCAGGGGAATCTCCTACGAGCAGTACTTC	CASSSRGISYEQYF
TRBV6-5	TRBJ2-2	.	.	TGTGCCAGCAGCTTCTACAACACCGGGGAGCTGTTTTTT	CASSFYNTGELFF
TRBV5-1	TRBJ2-3	.	TRBD2	TGCGCCAGCAGCCTACCGACTAGCGCGCCCGGCACAGATACGCAGTATTTT	CASSLPTSAPGTDTQYF
TRBV5-1	TRBJ2-2	.	.	TGCGCCAGCAGCTTAACAACCGCGAACACCGGGGAGCTGTTTTTT	CASSLTTANTGELFF
TRBV29-1	TRBJ2-3	few	TRBD2	TGCAGCGTTGAACGGGGAACACTAGCGGCTAGCACAGATACGCAGTATTTT	CSVERGTLAASTDTQYF
TRBV9	TRBJ2-1	.	TRBD2	TGTGCCAGCAGCGTAGAAACTGGACTAGCAGCTCATGAGCAGTTCTTC	CASSVETGLAAHEQFF
TRBV9	TRBJ1-3	.	.	TGTGCCAGCAGCGTAGCAGGGGTCGGAAACACCATATATTTT	CASSVAGVGNTIYF
TRBV28	TRBJ1-2	.	TRBD1	TGTGCCAGCAGACCGACAGGGGGACCTGGCGGCTACACCTTC	CASRPTGGPGGYTF
TRBV5-4	TRBJ1-2	once	.	TGTGCCAGCAGCCCCAGGGCGGGGGGCTATGGCTACACCTTC	CASSPRAGGYGYTF
TRBV7-9	TRBJ1-1	.	.	TGTGCCAGCAGCCCCCAGACAGTAGCCCCTGAAGCTTTCTTT	CASSPQTVAPEAFF
TRBV29-1	TRBJ2-7	once	.	TGCAGCGTTAGGCGGTTGGGCTCCTACGAGCAGTACTTC	CSVRRLGSYEQYF
TRBV7-9	TRBJ2-7	.	.	TGTGCCAGCAGCCAGGGTCTAAACTACGAGCAGTACTTC	CASSQGLNYEQYF
TRBV5-6	TRBJ1-1	.	.	TGTGCCAGCAGCTTGGGGTTTGGGGGGGCGAACACTGAAGCTTTCTTT	CASSLGFGGANTEAFF
TRBV5-1	TRBJ2-7	few	TRBD2	TGCGCCAGCAGCTTGATGGCTAGCGGGAACTACGAGCAGTACTTC	CASSLMASGNYEQYF
TRBV6-5	TRBJ2-2	medium-sized	.	TGTGCCAGCAGGGCTCCTAACACCGGGGAGCTGTTTTTT	CASRAPNTGELFF
TRBV5-5	TRBJ2-7	.	TRBD2	TGTGCCAGCAGCCCGGGGACTAGCGGGAGGTGGGACGAGCAGTACTTC	CASSPGTSGRWDEQYF
TRBV28	TRBJ1-3	.	.	TGTGCCAGCAGTTTATCGGAGCGGTTCTCTGGAAACACCATATATTTT	CASSLSERFSGNTIYF
TRBV4-1	TRBJ2-3	.	.	TGCGCCAGCAGCCAAGGGCAGGCTGGCACAGATACGCAGTATTTT	CASSQGQAGTDTQYF
TRBV25-1	TRBJ2-7	.	TRBD1	TGTGCCACTCACGGACAGGGGACAGGAGGCTACGAGCAGTACTTC	CATHGQGTGGYEQYF
TRBV4-3	TRBJ2-7	.	TRBD1	TGCGCCAGCAGCCAAGATCTAGACAGGGGGTATGAGCAGTACTTC	CASSQDLDRGYEQYF
TRBV28	TRBJ2-5	.	TRBD2	TGTGCCAGCAGTTTATCCCTGCCTAGCGGGAAAGAGACCCAGTACTTC	CASSLSLPSGKETQYF
TRBV13	TRBJ1-2	once	.	TGTGCCAGCAGCTCTCGACCGGGGGGCTACACCTTC	CASSSRPGGYTF
TRBV9	TRBJ1-1	.	TRBD1	TGTGCCAGCTCTCCCTCAGGGGGCGCGAACACTGAAGCTTTCTTT	CASSPSGGANTEAFF
TRBV7-9	TRBJ1-1	.	.	TGTGCCAGCAGCTTAGCGGGCGGGGTGGAGGCTTTCTTT	CASSLAGGVEAFF
TRBV6-5	TRBJ1-1	.	.	TGTGCCAGCAGTTATAGATCCTTGAACACTGAAGCTTTCTTT	CASSYRSLNTEAFF
TRBV5-5	TRBJ2-7	.	.	TGTGCCAGCAGCTTGGTTAGTAGTGACGAGCAGTACTTC	CASSLVSSDEQYF
TRBV6-5	TRBJ1-1	.	.	TGTGCCAGCAGTCGGTCTGGGGGCGGTGAGGCTTTCTTT	CASSRSGGGEAFF
TRBV9	TRBJ2-3	.	.	TGTGCCAGCCAAGGGCGGGTTAGCACAGATACGCAGTATTTT	CASQGRVSTDTQYF
TRBV12-5	TRBJ1-2	.	TRBD1	TGTGCTAGTGGTCTACACCGGACAGGGTCCTATGGCTACACCTTC	CASGLHRTGSYGYTF
TRBV6-5	TRBJ1-2	.	TRBD1	TGTGCCAGCAGAACAGGACAGGGTCTTGACTATGGCTACACCTTC	CASRTGQGLDYGYTF
TRBV10-2	TRBJ2-3	.	.	TGCGCCAGCAGTGAGTCGTCCAGTGGGGGGGCCACTCGTACAGATACGCAGTATTTT	CASSESSSGGATRTDTQYF
TRBV5-6	TRBJ1-3	.	TRBD1	TGTGCCAGCAGCGTCAGACAGGGGGCTTATTGGGGAAACACCATATATTTT	CASSVRQGAYWGNTIYF